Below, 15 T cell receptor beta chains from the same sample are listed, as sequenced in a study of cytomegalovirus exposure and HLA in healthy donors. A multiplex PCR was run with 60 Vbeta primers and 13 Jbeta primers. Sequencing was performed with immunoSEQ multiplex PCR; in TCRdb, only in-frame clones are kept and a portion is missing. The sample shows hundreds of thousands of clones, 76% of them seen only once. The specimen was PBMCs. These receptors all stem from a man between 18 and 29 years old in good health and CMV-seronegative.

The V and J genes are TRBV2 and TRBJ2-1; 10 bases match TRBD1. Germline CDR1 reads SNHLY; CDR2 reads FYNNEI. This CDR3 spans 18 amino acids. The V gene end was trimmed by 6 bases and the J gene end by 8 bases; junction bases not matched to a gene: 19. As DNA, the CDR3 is TGTGCCAGCAGAAGTGGCTCTCAACGACAGGGGGCATGGCATGAGCAGTTCTTC. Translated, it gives CASRSGSQRQGAWHEQFF.

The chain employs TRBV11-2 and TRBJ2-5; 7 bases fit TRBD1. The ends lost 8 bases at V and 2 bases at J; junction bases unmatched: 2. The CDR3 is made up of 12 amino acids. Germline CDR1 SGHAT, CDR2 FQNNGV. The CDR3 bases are TGTGCCAGCCGGGGACAGCAAGAGACCCAGTACTTC. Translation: CASRGQQETQYF.

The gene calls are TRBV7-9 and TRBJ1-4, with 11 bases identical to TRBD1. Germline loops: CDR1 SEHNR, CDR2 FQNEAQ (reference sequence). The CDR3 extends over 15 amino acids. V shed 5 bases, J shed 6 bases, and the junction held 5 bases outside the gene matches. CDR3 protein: CASSGTGGWYEKLFF. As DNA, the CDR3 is TGTGCCAGCAGCGGGACAGGGGGTTGGTATGAAAAACTGTTTTTT. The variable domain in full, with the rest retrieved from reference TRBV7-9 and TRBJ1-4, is DTGVSQNPRHKITKRGQNVTFRCDPISEHNRLYWYRQTLGQGPEFLTYFQNEAQLEKSRLLSDRFSAERPKGSFSTLEIQRTEQGDSAMYLCASSGTGGWYEKLFFGSGTQLSVL.

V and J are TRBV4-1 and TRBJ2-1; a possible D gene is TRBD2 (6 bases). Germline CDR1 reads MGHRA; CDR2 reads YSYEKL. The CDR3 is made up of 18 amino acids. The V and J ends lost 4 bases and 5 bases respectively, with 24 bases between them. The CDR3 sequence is CASSRWESGPTAHNEQFF. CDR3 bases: TGCGCCAGCAGCCGCTGGGAAAGCGGGCCAACCGCCCACAATGAGCAGTTCTTC.

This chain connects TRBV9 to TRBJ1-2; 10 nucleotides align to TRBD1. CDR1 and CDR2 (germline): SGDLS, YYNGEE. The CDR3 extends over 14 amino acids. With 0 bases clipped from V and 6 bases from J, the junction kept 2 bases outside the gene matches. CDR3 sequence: CASSVVGQGDGYTF. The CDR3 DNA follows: TGTGCCAGCAGCGTAGTTGGACAGGGGGATGGCTACACCTTC.

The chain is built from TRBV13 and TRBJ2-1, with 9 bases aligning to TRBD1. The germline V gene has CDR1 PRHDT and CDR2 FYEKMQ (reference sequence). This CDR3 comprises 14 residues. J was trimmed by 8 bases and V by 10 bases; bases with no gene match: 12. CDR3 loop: CATTQRTGGYEQFF. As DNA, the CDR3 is TGTGCCACCACACAAAGAACAGGGGGCTATGAGCAGTTCTTC.

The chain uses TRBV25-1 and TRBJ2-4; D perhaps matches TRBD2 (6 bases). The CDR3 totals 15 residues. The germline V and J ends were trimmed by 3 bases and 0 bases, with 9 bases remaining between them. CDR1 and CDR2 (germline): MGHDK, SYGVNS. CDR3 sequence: CASSEGGVAKNIQYF. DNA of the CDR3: TGTGCCAGCAGTGAGGGCGGGGTAGCCAAAAACATTCAGTACTTC.

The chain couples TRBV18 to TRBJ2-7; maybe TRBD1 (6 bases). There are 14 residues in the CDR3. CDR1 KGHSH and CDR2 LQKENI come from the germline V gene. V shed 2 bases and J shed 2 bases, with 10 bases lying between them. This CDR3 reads CASSPNREPYEQYF. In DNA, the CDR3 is TGTGCCAGCTCACCAAACAGGGAGCCCTACGAGCAGTACTTC.

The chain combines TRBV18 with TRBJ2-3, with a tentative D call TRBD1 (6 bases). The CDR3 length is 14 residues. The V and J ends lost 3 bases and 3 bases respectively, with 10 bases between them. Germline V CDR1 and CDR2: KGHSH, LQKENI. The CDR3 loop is CASSPPTGTDTQYF. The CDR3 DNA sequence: TGTGCCAGCTCACCCCCGACAGGAACAGATACGCAGTATTTT.

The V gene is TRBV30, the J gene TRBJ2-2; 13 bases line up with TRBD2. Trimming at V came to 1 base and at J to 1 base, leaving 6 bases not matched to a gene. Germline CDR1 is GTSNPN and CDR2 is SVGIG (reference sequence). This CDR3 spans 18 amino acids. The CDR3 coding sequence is TGTGCCTGGAGTGGGGGGACTAGCGGGACCCTGAACACCGGGGAGCTGTTTTTT. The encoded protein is CAWSGGTSGTLNTGELFF.

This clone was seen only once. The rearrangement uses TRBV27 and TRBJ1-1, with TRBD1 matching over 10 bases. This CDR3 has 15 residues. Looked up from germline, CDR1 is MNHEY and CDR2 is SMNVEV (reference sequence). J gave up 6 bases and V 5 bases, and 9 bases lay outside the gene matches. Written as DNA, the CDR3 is TGTGCCAGCAGTCCGCGACAGGGGGCAAGTCCTGAAGCTTTCTTT. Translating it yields CASSPRQGASPEAFF.

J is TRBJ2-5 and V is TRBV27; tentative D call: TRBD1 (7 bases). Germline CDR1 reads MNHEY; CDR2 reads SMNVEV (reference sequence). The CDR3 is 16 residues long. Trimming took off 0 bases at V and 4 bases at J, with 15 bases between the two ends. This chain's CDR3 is CASSLSGRSGGETQYF. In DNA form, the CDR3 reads TGTGCCAGCAGTTTATCGGGGAGGTCAGGGGGAGAGACCCAGTACTTC.

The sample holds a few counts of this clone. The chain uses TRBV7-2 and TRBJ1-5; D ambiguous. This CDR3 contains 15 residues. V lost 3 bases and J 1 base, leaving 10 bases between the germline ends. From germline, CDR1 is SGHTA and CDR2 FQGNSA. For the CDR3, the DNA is TGTGCCAGCAGCTTGGTAGCTTTGAGCAATCAGCCCCAGCATTTT. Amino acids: CASSLVALSNQPQHF.

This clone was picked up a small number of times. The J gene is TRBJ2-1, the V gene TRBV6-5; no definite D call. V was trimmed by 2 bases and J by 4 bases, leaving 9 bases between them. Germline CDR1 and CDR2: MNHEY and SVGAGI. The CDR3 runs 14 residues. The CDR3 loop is CASSYDAAYNEQFF. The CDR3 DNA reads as TGTGCCAGCAGTTACGACGCAGCGTACAATGAGCAGTTCTTC.

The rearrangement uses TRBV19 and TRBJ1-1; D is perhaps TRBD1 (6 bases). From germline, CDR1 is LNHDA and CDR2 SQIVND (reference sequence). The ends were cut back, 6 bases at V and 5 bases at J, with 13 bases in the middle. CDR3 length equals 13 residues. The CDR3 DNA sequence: TGTGCCAGTAGGCAAACAGGGTTGACTGAAGCTTTCTTT. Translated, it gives CASRQTGLTEAFF.